The sequence of this T cell receptor (beta chain) was determined in a study of molecular identifiers for immune sequencing clone quantification. Generation of bulk TCR libraries relied on previously described methods and listed TCR primers. Via MiXCR, TCRdb re-called the PCR reads, giving one row per CDR3 protein. The data contain roughly 320,000 distinct CDR3 sequences, about a fifth of them singletons. Naive CD8 libraries used about 17,000 to 1,000,000 sorted cells and 10%, 30% or 50% RNA. Sorting isolated naive CD8 T cells as CD8+CD4-CCR7+CD45RA+ events. This clonotype was observed many times. From germline, CDR1 is MNHEY and CDR2 SMNVEV (reference sequence). The CDR3 is made up of 14 amino acids. V lost 3 bases to trimming and J lost 7 bases; unmatched junction nucleotides: 5.

Source material: naive CD8+ T cells from blood, with Jurkat cell RNA spiked in. Subset: FACS-sorted CD8+CD4-CCR7+CD45RA+ naive T cells. The sequence was collected from a human donor in good health. Some libraries in this study had Jurkat cell RNA spiked in. V is TRBV27 and J is TRBJ2-1; 8 bases agree with TRBD2. CDR3 region: CASSFRSGSNEQFF. CDR3 DNA sequence: TGTGCCAGCAGTTTTAGGAGCGGGAGTAATGAGCAGTTCTTC.